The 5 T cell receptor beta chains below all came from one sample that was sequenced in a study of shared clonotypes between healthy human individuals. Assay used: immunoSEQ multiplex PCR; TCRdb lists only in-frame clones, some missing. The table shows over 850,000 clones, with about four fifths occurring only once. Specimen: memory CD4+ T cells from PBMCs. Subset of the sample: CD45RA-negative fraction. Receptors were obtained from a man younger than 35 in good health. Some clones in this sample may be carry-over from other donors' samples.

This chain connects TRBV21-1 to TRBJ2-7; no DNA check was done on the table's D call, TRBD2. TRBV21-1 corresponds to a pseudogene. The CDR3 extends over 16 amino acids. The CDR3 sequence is CASSFNLGLRSYEQYF. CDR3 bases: TGTGCCAGCAGCTTTAACCTAGGTCTTCGCTCCTACGAGCAGTACTTC.

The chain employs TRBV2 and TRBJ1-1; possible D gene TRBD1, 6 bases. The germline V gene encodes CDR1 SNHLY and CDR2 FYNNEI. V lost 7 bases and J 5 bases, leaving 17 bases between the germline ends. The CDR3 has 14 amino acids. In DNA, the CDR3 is TGTGCCAGCAACTTCGCAAGGGGGGGAACTGAAGCTTTCTTT. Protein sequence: CASNFARGGTEAFF.

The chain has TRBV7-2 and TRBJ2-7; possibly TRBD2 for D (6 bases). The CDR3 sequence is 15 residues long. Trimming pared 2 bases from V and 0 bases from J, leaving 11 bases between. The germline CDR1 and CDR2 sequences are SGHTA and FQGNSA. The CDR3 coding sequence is TGTGCCAGCAGCTTACGGCTAGCGTCCTCCTACGAGCAGTACTTC. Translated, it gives CASSLRLASSYEQYF.

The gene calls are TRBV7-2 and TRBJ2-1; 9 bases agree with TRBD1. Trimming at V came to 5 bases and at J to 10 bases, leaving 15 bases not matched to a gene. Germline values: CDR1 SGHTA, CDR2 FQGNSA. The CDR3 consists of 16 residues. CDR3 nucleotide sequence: TGTGCCAGCAGCCCCCCAGGACAGGGGATCCTTCGGGAGCAGTTCTTC. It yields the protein CASSPPGQGILREQFF.

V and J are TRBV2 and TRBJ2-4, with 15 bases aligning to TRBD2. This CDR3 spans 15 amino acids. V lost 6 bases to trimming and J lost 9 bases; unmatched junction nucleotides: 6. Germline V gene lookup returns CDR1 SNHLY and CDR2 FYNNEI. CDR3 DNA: TGTGCCAGCAGGGGGGGACTAGCGGGAGGTGGCATTCAGTACTTC. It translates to CASRGGLAGGGIQYF.